This T cell receptor (beta chain) was sequenced during a study of molecular identifiers for immune sequencing clone quantification. Study information: Replicate RNA from approximately 20,000 or 100,000 naive CD8 T cells formed five aliquots; four were sequenced.

Preparation methods for the bulk TCR libraries were those previously described, with listed TCR primers. TCRdb used MiXCR to reprocess the PCR reads, holding one entry per CDR3 protein. The table records about 65,000 distinct CDR3 sequences, around a sixth of them present only once. This clonotype appeared many times. CDR1 and CDR2 (germline): SGHTA, FQGNSA. The CDR3 is 16 amino acids. V was shortened by 3 bases and J by 2 bases, with 15 bases between the two germline ends. The receptor's source is a human donor in good health. Some libraries in this study had Jurkat cell RNA spiked in. The gene calls are TRBV7-2 and TRBJ2-3; possible D gene TRBD2, 6 bases. Sequenced: naive CD8+ T cells from blood, with Jurkat cell RNA spiked in. Subset given: FACS-sorted CD8+CD4-CCR7+CD45RA+ naive T cells. Here the CDR3 reads CASSFPPRTITDTQYF. Here the CDR3 DNA reads TGTGCCAGCAGCTTCCCCCCAAGGACTATCACAGATACGCAGTATTTT.